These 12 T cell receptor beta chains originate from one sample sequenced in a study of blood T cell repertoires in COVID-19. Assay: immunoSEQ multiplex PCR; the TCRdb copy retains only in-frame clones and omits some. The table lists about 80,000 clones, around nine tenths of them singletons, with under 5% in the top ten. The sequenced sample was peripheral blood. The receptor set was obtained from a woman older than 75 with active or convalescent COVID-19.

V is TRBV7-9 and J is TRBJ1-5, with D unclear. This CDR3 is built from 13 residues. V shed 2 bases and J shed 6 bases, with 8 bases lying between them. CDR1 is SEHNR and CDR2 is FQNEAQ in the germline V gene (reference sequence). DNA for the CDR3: TGTGCCAGCAGCTTAAACAGCGGTCAGCCCCAGCATTTT. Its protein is CASSLNSGQPQHF.

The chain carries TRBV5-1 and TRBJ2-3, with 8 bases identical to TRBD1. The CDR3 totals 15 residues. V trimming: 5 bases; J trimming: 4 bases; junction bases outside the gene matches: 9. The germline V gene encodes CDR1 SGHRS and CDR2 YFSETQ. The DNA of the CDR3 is TGCGCCAGCAGGATGGTAAAGACAGGGGCAGATACGCAGTATTTT. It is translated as CASRMVKTGADTQYF.

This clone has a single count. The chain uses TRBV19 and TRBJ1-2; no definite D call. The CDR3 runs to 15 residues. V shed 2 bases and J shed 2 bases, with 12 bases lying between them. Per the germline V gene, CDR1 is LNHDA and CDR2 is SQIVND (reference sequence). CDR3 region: CASSITPGGNYGYTF. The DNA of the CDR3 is TGTGCCAGTAGTATAACCCCAGGAGGGAACTATGGCTACACCTTC. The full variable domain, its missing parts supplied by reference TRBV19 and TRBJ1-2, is DGGITQSPKYLFRKEGQNVTLSCEQNLNHDAMYWYRQDPGQGLRLIYYSQIVNDFQKGDIAEGYSVSREKKESFPLTVTSAQKNPTAFYLCASSITPGGNYGYTFGSGTRLTVV.

The CDR3 region is CASSPQGAWKQYF. In DNA, the CDR3 is TGTGCCAGCTCACCACAGGGGGCCTGGAAGCAGTACTTC. V usage is TRBV18 and J usage is TRBJ2-7; 7 bases map to TRBD1. Germline V lookup: CDR1 KGHSH, CDR2 LQKENI. V lost 1 base, J lost 8 bases, and 5 bases stayed unmatched. This CDR3 spans 13 amino acids. Together with reference TRBV18 and TRBJ2-7, the CDR3 gives the full variable domain: NAGVMQNPRHLVRRRGQEARLRCSPMKGHSHVYWYRQLPEEGLKFMVYLQKENIIDESGMPKERFSAEFPKEGPSILRIQQVVRGDSAAYFCASSPQGAWKQYFGPGTRLTVT.

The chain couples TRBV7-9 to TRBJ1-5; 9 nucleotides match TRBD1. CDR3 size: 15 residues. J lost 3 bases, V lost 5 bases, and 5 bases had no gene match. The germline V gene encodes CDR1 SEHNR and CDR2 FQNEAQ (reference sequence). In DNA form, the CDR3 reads TGTGCCAGCAGCCCCGGGACAGGGCCCAATCAGCCCCAGCATTTT. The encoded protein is CASSPGTGPNQPQHF.

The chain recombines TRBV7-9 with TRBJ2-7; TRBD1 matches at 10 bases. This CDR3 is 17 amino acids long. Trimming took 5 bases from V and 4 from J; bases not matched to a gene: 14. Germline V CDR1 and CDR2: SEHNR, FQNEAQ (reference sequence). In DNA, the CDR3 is TGTGCCAGCAGCCCGCTAGTAGGGGACAGGGGCTTGTACGAGCAGTACTTC. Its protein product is CASSPLVGDRGLYEQYF. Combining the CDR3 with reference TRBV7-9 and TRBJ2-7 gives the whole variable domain DTGVSQNPRHKITKRGQNVTFRCDPISEHNRLYWYRQTLGQGPEFLTYFQNEAQLEKSRLLSDRFSAERPKGSFSTLEIQRTEQGDSAMYLCASSPLVGDRGLYEQYFGPGTRLTVT.

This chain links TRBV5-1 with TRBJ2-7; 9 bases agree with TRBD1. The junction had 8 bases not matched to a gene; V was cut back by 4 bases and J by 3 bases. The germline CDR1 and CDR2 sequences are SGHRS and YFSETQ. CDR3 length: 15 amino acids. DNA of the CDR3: TGCGCCAGCAGCCCACCGGGACAGGGAGTCTACGAGCAGTACTTC. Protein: CASSPPGQGVYEQYF.

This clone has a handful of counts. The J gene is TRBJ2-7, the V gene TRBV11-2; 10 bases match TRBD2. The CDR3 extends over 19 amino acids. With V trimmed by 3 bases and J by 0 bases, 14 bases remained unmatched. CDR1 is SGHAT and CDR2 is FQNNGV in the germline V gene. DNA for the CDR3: TGTGCCAGCAGCTTGGGCATCCTAAGAACTAGCGGGATCTCCTACGAGCAGTACTTC. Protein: CASSLGILRTSGISYEQYF.

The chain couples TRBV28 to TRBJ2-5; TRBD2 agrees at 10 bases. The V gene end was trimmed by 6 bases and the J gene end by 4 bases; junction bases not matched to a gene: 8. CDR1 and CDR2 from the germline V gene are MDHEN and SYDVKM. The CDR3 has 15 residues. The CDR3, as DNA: TGTGCCAGCAGCCCCACGGGACTAGCGACAGAGACCCAGTACTTC. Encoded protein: CASSPTGLATETQYF.

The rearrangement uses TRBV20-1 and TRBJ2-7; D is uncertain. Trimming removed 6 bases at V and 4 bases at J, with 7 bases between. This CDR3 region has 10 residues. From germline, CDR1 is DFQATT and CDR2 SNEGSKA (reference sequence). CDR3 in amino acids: CSARLYEQYF. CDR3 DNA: TGCAGTGCCCGTCTATACGAGCAGTACTTC.

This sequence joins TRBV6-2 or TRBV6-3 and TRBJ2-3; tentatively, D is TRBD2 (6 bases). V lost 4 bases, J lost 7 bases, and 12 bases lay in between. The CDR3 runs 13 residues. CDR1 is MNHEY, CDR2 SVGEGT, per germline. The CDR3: CASSWRGKYTQYF. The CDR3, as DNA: TGTGCCAGCAGTTGGCGGGGCAAGTATACGCAGTATTTT.

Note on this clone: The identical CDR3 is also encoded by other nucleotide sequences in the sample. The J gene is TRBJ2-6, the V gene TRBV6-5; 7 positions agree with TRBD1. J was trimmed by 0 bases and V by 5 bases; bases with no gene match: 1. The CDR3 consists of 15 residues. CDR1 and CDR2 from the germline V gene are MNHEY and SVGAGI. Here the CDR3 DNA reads TGTGCCAGCAGTAGGGACAGCTCTGGGGCCAACGTCCTGACTTTC. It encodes CASSRDSSGANVLTF.